A single sample is the source of the 32 T cell receptor beta chains below, sequenced in a study of blood T cell repertoires in COVID-19. Sequencing was performed with immunoSEQ multiplex PCR; in TCRdb, only in-frame clones are kept and a portion is missing. The profile shows 200,000 to 300,000 clones, 83% of them singletons. The sequenced material came from PBMCs or T cells enriched from blood (not recorded which). Receptors were obtained from a woman in her thirties or forties who had been exposed to COVID-19.

The chain couples TRBV5-1 to TRBJ1-4, with 10 bases lining up with TRBD1. J gave up 4 bases and V 0 bases, and 3 bases lay outside the gene matches. CDR1 is SGHRS, CDR2 YFSETQ, per germline. The CDR3 consists of 16 residues. The CDR3, as DNA: TGCGCCAGCAGCTTGGCCGGGACAGGGGTTAATGAAAAACTGTTTTTT. Its translation: CASSLAGTGVNEKLFF.

The V and J genes are TRBV28 and TRBJ1-5; 9 nucleotides agree with TRBD1. Trimming removed 1 base from V and 6 bases from J; junction bases left unmatched: 7. This CDR3 has 16 residues. The V gene's germline CDR1 is MDHEN and CDR2 SYDVKM. CDR3 residues: CASSLSPGQGSQPQHF. The CDR3 nucleotides read TGTGCCAGCAGTTTATCCCCAGGACAGGGGTCTCAGCCCCAGCATTTT. The complete variable domain, with remaining parts taken from reference TRBV28 and TRBJ1-5, reads DVKVTQSSRYLVKRTGEKVFLECVQDMDHENMFWYRQDPGLGLRLIYFSYDVKMKEKGDIPEGYSVSREKKERFSLILESASTNQTSMYLCASSLSPGQGSQPQHFGDGTRLSIL.

This clone appeared a few times. The chain employs TRBV7-3 and TRBJ2-3; the match to TRBD2 covers 10 bases. This CDR3 spans 18 amino acids. With V trimmed by 2 bases and J by 0 bases, 8 bases remained unmatched. CDR1 SGHTA and CDR2 FQGTGA come from the germline V gene. The CDR3 is CASSLGALAGASTDTQYF. The CDR3 coding sequence is TGTGCCAGCAGCTTAGGGGCTCTAGCGGGGGCGAGCACAGATACGCAGTATTTT.

J is TRBJ2-3 and V is TRBV7-9, with 13 bases identical to TRBD2. V was clipped by 6 bases and J by 0 bases; unmatched bases: 9. Germline CDR1 is SEHNR and CDR2 is FQNEAQ (reference sequence). CDR3 length: 18 residues. CDR3 nucleotides: TGTGCCAGCAGTCTACGACTAGCGGGGGGCCATAGCACAGATACGCAGTATTTT. It codes for CASSLRLAGGHSTDTQYF.

V usage is TRBV18 and J usage is TRBJ2-5, with 8 bases fitting TRBD2. The length of the CDR3 is 16 residues. Losses at the gene ends were 0 bases for V and 4 bases for J; bases not matched to a gene: 7. Germline lookup yields CDR1 KGHSH and CDR2 LQKENI. CDR3 region: CASSPPTGSGGETQYF. CDR3 nucleotides: TGTGCCAGCTCACCACCGACGGGGAGCGGGGGAGAGACCCAGTACTTC.

This chain links TRBV11-2 with TRBJ1-5; unclear D gene. CDR1 is SGHAT and CDR2 is FQNNGV in the germline V gene. This CDR3 region has 14 residues. Trimming took 5 bases from V and 0 from J, leaving 8 bases between them. CDR3 nucleotides: TGTGCCAGCAGCGGACTAGATAGCAATCAGCCCCAGCATTTT. Protein product: CASSGLDSNQPQHF. The entire variable domain, with the rest obtained from reference TRBV11-2 and TRBJ1-5, is as follows: EAGVAQSPRYKIIEKRQSVAFWCNPISGHATLYWYQQILGQGPKLLIQFQNNGVVDDSQLPKDRFSAERLKGVDSTLKIQPAKLEDSAVYLCASSGLDSNQPQHFGDGTRLSIL.

The V and J genes are TRBV19 and TRBJ1-2; weak D call: TRBD1 (6 bases). This CDR3 contains 14 residues. V was pared by 6 bases and J by 5 bases, with 16 bases between. CDR1 and CDR2 (germline): LNHDA, SQIVND (reference sequence). CDR3 DNA: TGTGCCAGTAGCTCTTCAGGGGCTCCTTATGGCTACACCTTC. Amino acids: CASSSSGAPYGYTF. Drawing the rest from reference TRBV19 and TRBJ1-2, the complete variable domain is DGGITQSPKYLFRKEGQNVTLSCEQNLNHDAMYWYRQDPGQGLRLIYYSQIVNDFQKGDIAEGYSVSREKKESFPLTVTSAQKNPTAFYLCASSSSGAPYGYTFGSGTRLTVV.

This clone was seen just once. The chain employs TRBV27 and TRBJ2-7, with 8 bases identical to TRBD1. The CDR3 spans 13 residues. V was pared by 10 bases and J by 3 bases, with 8 bases of the junction left unmatched. From germline, CDR1 is MNHEY and CDR2 SMNVEV (reference sequence). The DNA of the CDR3 is TGTGCCACCAGGACAGGGAAAGGCTACGAGCAGTACTTC. Translated, it gives CATRTGKGYEQYF.

This clone has at least ten counts. The chain couples TRBV9 to TRBJ1-1, with D unclear. The CDR3 loop spans 13 amino acids. The ends were cut back, 5 bases at V and 1 base at J, with 9 bases in the middle. Germline V CDR1 and CDR2: SGDLS, YYNGEE. Here the CDR3 DNA reads TGTGCCAGCAGTGTCAGTCGGAACACTGAAGCTTTCTTT. Translated: CASSVSRNTEAFF.

The gene calls are TRBV7-8 and TRBJ2-3; 8 bases fit TRBD2. This CDR3 is 16 amino acids long. Germline V gene lookup returns CDR1 SGHVS and CDR2 FQNEAQ. Trimming took 3 bases from V and 1 from J; bases not matched to a gene: 6. The CDR3, as DNA: TGTGCCAGCAGCTTTTGGCGGGGGGATGGCACAGATACGCAGTATTTT. This codes for CASSFWRGDGTDTQYF.

The chain employs TRBV28 and TRBJ1-3; D may be TRBD1 (6 bases). The V gene's germline CDR1 is MDHEN and CDR2 SYDVKM. The V end was cut by 2 bases, the J end by 1 base, with 18 bases between. The CDR3 spans 18 residues. The CDR3 DNA follows: TGTGCCAGCAGTTTAGCCCCGGGGAGGGGGAGTTCTGGAAACACCATATATTTT. It translates to CASSLAPGRGSSGNTIYF.

A note on this clone: The sample has other DNA sequences that encode this CDR3 too. The gene calls are TRBV19 and TRBJ2-5; D is perhaps TRBD1 (6 bases). The CDR3 runs to 15 residues. Per the germline V gene, CDR1 is LNHDA and CDR2 is SQIVND (reference sequence). Trimming removed 1 base at V and 5 bases at J, with 14 bases between. This CDR3 is CASSIGAGAGETQYF. The CDR3, as DNA: TGTGCCAGTAGTATAGGGGCAGGGGCCGGGGAGACCCAGTACTTC.

The genes are TRBV6-5 and TRBJ1-2, with D perhaps matching TRBD1 (5 bases). Germline V gives CDR1 MNHEY, CDR2 SVGAGI. Trimming took off 6 bases at V and 7 bases at J, with 9 bases between the two ends. The CDR3 length is 11 residues. CDR3 sequence (DNA): TGTGCCAGCAGGCAGGGTGTTGGCTACACCTTC. This codes for CASRQGVGYTF.

This CDR3 is CASSPLAAGNTGELFF. CDR3 nucleotide sequence: TGTGCCAGCAGCCCTCTAGCGGCGGGGAACACCGGGGAGCTGTTTTTT. The chain employs TRBV7-9 and TRBJ2-2; 7 bases are a match to TRBD2. Germline CDR1 and CDR2: SEHNR and FQNEAQ (reference sequence). J lost 1 base, V lost 5 bases, and 7 bases had no gene match. This CDR3 spans 16 amino acids.

This sequence joins TRBV5-1 and TRBJ1-6; 8 nucleotides line up with TRBD1. Per the germline V gene, CDR1 is SGHRS and CDR2 is YFSETQ. The CDR3 loop spans 21 amino acids. V lost 0 bases to trimming and J lost 0 bases; unmatched junction nucleotides: 14. CDR3 DNA: TGCGCCAGCAGCTTGGCCCCCTCCTGGACAGGGCCTAACTCCTATAATTCACCCCTCCACTTT. Translating it yields CASSLAPSWTGPNSYNSPLHF. The whole variable domain, remainder taken from reference TRBV5-1 and TRBJ1-6, is KAGVTQTPRYLIKTRGQQVTLSCSPISGHRSVSWYQQTPGQGLQFLFEYFSETQRNKGNFPGRFSGRQFSNSRSEMNVSTLELGDSALYLCASSLAPSWTGPNSYNSPLHFGNGTRLTVT.

V and J are TRBV4-2 and TRBJ2-5; possibly TRBD2 for D (6 bases). V dropped 4 bases and J dropped 1 base, with 13 bases sitting between them. The CDR3 totals 15 residues. Germline-derived CDR1 and CDR2 are LGHNA and YNFKEQ. The CDR3 DNA is TGTGCCAGCAGCCTCGGGACTGCCACCCAAGAGACCCAGTACTTC. Amino acid sequence: CASSLGTATQETQYF.

This clone was observed a few times. The genes are TRBV2 and TRBJ2-5; 7 bases agree with TRBD1. CDR1 is SNHLY and CDR2 is FYNNEI in the germline V gene. There are 13 residues in the CDR3. V gave up 6 bases and J gave up 5 bases; unmatched junction bases: 6. Here the CDR3 DNA reads TGTGCCAGCAGGACAGGGATTACGGAGACCCAGTACTTC. It encodes CASRTGITETQYF. Filled out from reference TRBV2 and TRBJ2-5, the complete variable domain reads EPEVTQTPSHQVTQMGQEVILRCVPISNHLYFYWYRQILGQKVEFLVSFYNNEISEKSEIFDDQFSVERPDGSNFTLKIRSTKLEDSAMYFCASRTGITETQYFGPGTRLLVL.

This chain uses TRBV19 with TRBJ2-2, with D perhaps matching TRBD2 (5 bases). The germline gives CDR1 LNHDA, CDR2 SQIVND (reference sequence). Trimming removed 2 bases from V and 1 base from J, with 11 bases in between. The CDR3 is made up of 16 amino acids. CDR3 bases: TGTGCCAGTAGTATAAACCGGGGTTGGAACACCGGGGAGCTGTTTTTT. Amino acids: CASSINRGWNTGELFF. Together with reference TRBV19 and TRBJ2-2, the CDR3 gives the full variable domain: DGGITQSPKYLFRKEGQNVTLSCEQNLNHDAMYWYRQDPGQGLRLIYYSQIVNDFQKGDIAEGYSVSREKKESFPLTVTSAQKNPTAFYLCASSINRGWNTGELFFGEGSRLTVL.

The CDR3 protein is CASSLGPPETQYF. The CDR3 DNA follows: TGTGCCAGCAGCTTAGGCCCTCCGGAGACCCAGTACTTC. The V gene is TRBV7-3, the J gene TRBJ2-5, with D unclear. The V and J ends lost 2 bases and 5 bases respectively, with 9 bases between them. Germline CDR1 and CDR2: SGHTA and FQGTGA. The CDR3 sequence is 13 residues long. Full variable domain (missing parts from reference TRBV7-3 and TRBJ2-5): GAGVSQTPSNKVTEKGKYVELRCDPISGHTALYWYRQSLGQGPEFLIYFQGTGAADDSGLPNDRFFAVRPEGSVSTLKIQRTERGDSAVYLCASSLGPPETQYFGPGTRLLVL.

The chain couples TRBV27 to TRBJ1-6, with 7 nucleotides matching TRBD1. The CDR3 length is 13 residues. Losses at the gene ends were 6 bases for V and 9 bases for J; bases not matched to a gene: 5. CDR1 MNHEY and CDR2 SMNVEV come from the germline V gene (reference sequence). The DNA for the CDR3 is TGTGCCAGCAGCATAGGGACAGCTTCACCCCTCCACTTT. Residues: CASSIGTASPLHF.

The chain employs TRBV19 and TRBJ2-7; weak D call: TRBD2 (6 bases). CDR1 and CDR2 (germline): LNHDA, SQIVND (reference sequence). The V end lost 3 bases, the J end lost 2 bases, and 14 bases lay between the germline ends. CDR3 length: 15 residues. Here the CDR3 DNA reads TGTGCCAGTAGTATGCGGGGAACGGGGCCCTACGAGCAGTACTTC. Protein: CASSMRGTGPYEQYF.

The chain links TRBV21-1 to TRBJ1-5; the table's D call of TRBD1 was not tested on the DNA. TRBV21-1 constitutes a pseudogene. This CDR3 comprises 20 residues. CDR3 protein: CASSKPGHLRPLHSNQPQHF. Here the CDR3 DNA reads TGTGCCAGCAGCAAACCTGGGCATTTACGGCCTCTTCATAGCAATCAGCCCCAGCATTTT.

The chain combines TRBV4-3 with TRBJ2-4, with D hard to call. This CDR3 contains 17 residues. CDR1 is LGHNA, CDR2 YSLEER, per germline. V shed 0 bases and J shed 1 base, with 13 bases lying between them. CDR3: CASSQDRSHPAKNIQYF. CDR3 nucleotide sequence: TGCGCCAGCAGCCAAGATCGGTCTCACCCGGCCAAAAACATTCAGTACTTC.

The J gene is TRBJ1-6, the V gene TRBV5-1; 8 positions match TRBD1. The CDR3 is 15 residues long. The germline gives CDR1 SGHRS, CDR2 YFSETQ. V dropped 4 bases and J dropped 8; count of bases not matched to a gene: 8. The CDR3 region has the DNA TGCGCCAGCAGCCCCAGGACGGACAGGGATTCACCCCTCCACTTT. It is translated as CASSPRTDRDSPLHF.

V usage is TRBV11-1 and J usage is TRBJ2-1, with TRBD1 matching 9 bases. Germline V gene sequence: CDR1 SGHAT, CDR2 FQDESV (reference sequence). The J segment lost 1 base and the V segment lost 5 bases, leaving 3 bases of the junction unmatched. CDR3 size: 15 residues. CDR3 nucleotide sequence: TGTGCCAGCAGCGCGGGACAGGGATCCTACAATGAGCAGTTCTTC. Its translation: CASSAGQGSYNEQFF.

This clone was seen only once. The gene calls are TRBV9 and TRBJ1-1; D is perhaps TRBD1 (6 bases). Trimming cost V 2 bases and J 1 base, with 9 bases left between them. Germline CDR1 is SGDLS and CDR2 is YYNGEE. This CDR3 has 14 amino acids. CDR3 DNA: TGTGCCAGCAGCGTTCAGACAGGGAACACTGAAGCTTTCTTT. Translation: CASSVQTGNTEAFF.

V is TRBV27 and J is TRBJ1-5, with a weak D call TRBD1 (5 bases). Germline CDR1 reads MNHEY; CDR2 reads SMNVEV (reference sequence). V was cut by 3 bases and J by 5 bases, with 23 bases left in between. The CDR3 is made up of 18 amino acids. CDR3 in amino acids: CASSFLKPGGAGYQPQHF. The CDR3 nucleotides are TGTGCCAGCAGTTTTCTGAAGCCAGGTGGGGCAGGGTATCAGCCCCAGCATTTT.

The chain has TRBV30 and TRBJ2-3, with D perhaps TRBD2 (6 bases). Germline V gene lookup returns CDR1 GTSNPN and CDR2 SVGIG (reference sequence). Between the trimmed V and J ends, which lost 3 bases and 0 bases, there was a span of 10 bases. The CDR3 extends over 14 amino acids. Here the CDR3 reads CAWSRGTSTDTQYF. The CDR3 DNA is TGTGCCTGGAGCCGCGGGACTAGCACAGATACGCAGTATTTT.

CDR3 nucleotide sequence: TGTGCCAGCAGTCCTCCTGGAGGGAGCAATCAGCCCCAGCATTTT. This encodes CASSPPGGSNQPQHF. This chain joins TRBV7-2 and TRBJ1-5; D is unresolved. Germline V gives CDR1 SGHTA, CDR2 FQGNSA. The CDR3 spans 15 residues. V dropped 6 bases and J dropped 1 base, with 13 bases sitting between them.

V usage is TRBV24-1 and J usage is TRBJ1-3; 7 bases align to TRBD1. Germline V gives CDR1 KGHDR, CDR2 SFDVKD. V shed 7 bases and J 0 bases; nucleotides not matched to a gene: 5. The CDR3 runs to 15 residues. CDR3 sequence reads: CATSEGQSSGNTIYF. The CDR3 DNA is TGTGCCACCAGCGAGGGACAGTCCTCTGGAAACACCATATATTTT.

V gene TRBV9 combines with J gene TRBJ2-2, with D perhaps TRBD2 (5 bases). Germline V gene sequence: CDR1 SGDLS, CDR2 YYNGEE. CDR3 length: 16 residues. Deletions cut 2 bases from V and 4 bases from J, with 15 bases between. The CDR3 region is CASSVVSSPGTGELFF. In DNA form, the CDR3 reads TGTGCCAGCAGCGTTGTCTCTAGCCCGGGCACCGGGGAGCTGTTTTTT.

This clone is a singleton in its sample. This chain uses TRBV5-1 with TRBJ2-1; perhaps TRBD2 as D (5 bases). The germline V gene has CDR1 SGHRS and CDR2 YFSETQ. This CDR3 comprises 16 residues. V lost 0 bases to trimming and J lost 1 base, with 11 bases between them. In DNA, the CDR3 is TGCGCCAGCAGCTTGGGTTTCGGGGTTTCCTACAATGAGCAGTTCTTC. Its protein product is CASSLGFGVSYNEQFF.